Reported below is one T cell receptor beta chain. V lost 0 bases, J lost 0 bases, and 13 bases lay in between. The CDR3 extends over 17 amino acids. Germline CDR1 and CDR2: SGDLS and YYNGEE. This record belongs to a study of blood T cell repertoires in COVID-19. As handled by the study authors: Using reference gene primer amplification, nucleated cell counts were estimated. This table comes from immunoSEQ multiplex PCR, and its TCRdb copy is limited to in-frame clones, with some not included. The D gene and trimming were derived from the DNA, and the V and J assignments and clone size from that table. Of about 300,000 clones detected, about nine tenths appear once; the ten largest clones hold 1.6%.

The material sequenced was peripheral blood. The TCR sequence derives from a woman in her 30s with COVID-19, enrolled during active disease. V gene TRBV9 combines with J gene TRBJ1-3; no definite D call. CDR3 in amino acids: CASSVDPPGTSGNTIYF. Here the CDR3 DNA reads TGTGCCAGCAGCGTAGACCCCCCGGGAACCTCTGGAAACACCATATATTTT.